What follows describes a single TCR beta chain. This entry is derived from a study of response to subunit inactivated influenza vaccine. The CDR3 contains 14 residues. The germline V gene has CDR1 GTSNPN and CDR2 SVGIG (reference sequence). Trimming removed 0 bases from V and 5 bases from J, with 13 bases in between. TCRdb re-derived calls from the RT-PCR reads in MiXCR, one entry per CDR3 protein. The sample has more than 450,000 distinct CDR3 sequences; about 10% are singletons. J is TRBJ2-5 and V is TRBV30, with D tentatively TRBD1 (8 bases). This sample comprised PBMCs from blood, obtained on the day of vaccination. The receptor was derived from a man aged 50 to 60 who received an inactivated influenza vaccine. The CDR3 DNA reads as TGTGCCTGGAGTGTACAGGGGGGAGGGGAGACCCAGTACTTC. It translates to CAWSVQGGGETQYF.